The rows below give T cell receptor beta chains drawn from one sample of a study of neurological immune-mediated disorders. TCRdb re-called the 5' RACE reads with MiXCR, one entry per CDR3 protein. The sample gives over 45,000 distinct CDR3 sequences, approximately 3% of which show up once; about 14% is in the top ten. Sequencing was done on a sample of PBMCs. All receptors derive from a woman between 45 and 65 years old with multiple sclerosis. Both conserved end residues are trimmed from each CDR3.

V	J	CDR3
TRBV5-1	TRBJ2-3	ASSLERADTQY
TRBV15	TRBJ2-1	ATSRDDAGSINEQF
TRBV24-1	TRBJ2-2	ATSGTNPGQGSSNTGELF
TRBV3-1	TRBJ2-1	ASSQEMSISYNEQF
TRBV3-1	TRBJ1-6	ASSHGPNSPLH
TRBV11-2	TRBJ2-1	ASSRIGGGQGWF
TRBV5-1	TRBJ2-1	ASSPRQGASYNEQF
TRBV5-1	TRBJ1-3	ASSSQQGHSGNTIY
TRBV28	TRBJ1-1	ASSFNRGRIGRSQAF
TRBV28	TRBJ2-5	ASRETSGETQY
TRBV20-1	TRBJ2-7	SATPTDRFAYEQY
TRBV20-1	TRBJ2-5	SASGARETQY
TRBV20-1	TRBJ1-2	SARDYSAGDDRRGYT
TRBV5-1	TRBJ2-2	ASSLEPSGYTGELF
TRBV5-1	TRBJ2-2	ASSLDPGNTGELF
TRBV12-3/TRBV12-4	TRBJ2-2	ASSFGGGDTGELF
TRBV7-2	TRBJ2-3	ASSPSGTRGAGGRTDTQY
TRBV7-9	TRBJ1-2	ASSLEGVYGYT
TRBV28	TRBJ2-7	ASRWDGTYEQY
TRBV10-3	TRBJ2-1	AISRPTSGRANEQF
TRBV10-3	TRBJ2-5	AISEPTGGGGQETQY
TRBV10-2	TRBJ2-5	ASRPTSGSSQETQY
TRBV5-1	TRBJ2-1	ASSFEGGLSYNEQF
TRBV7-9	TRBJ2-1	ASSYRGGNEQF
TRBV27	TRBJ2-5	ASRKLTWDGRQETQY
TRBV6-5	TRBJ2-5	ASRRGDRLQETQY
TRBV5-1	TRBJ2-7	ASSPIAGHSYEQY
TRBV5-6	TRBJ2-5	ASSLAQPGKETQY
TRBV7-2	TRBJ2-1	ASSLDYGEGQF
TRBV6-2/TRBV6-3	TRBJ2-7	ASSYGAGGAGREQY
TRBV15	TRBJ2-3	ATSRRSGAGVTDTQY
TRBV20-1	TRBJ2-5	SALDVTEKTQY
TRBV6-6	TRBJ1-2	ASSTGQLGGYT
TRBV20-1	TRBJ2-4	SARDPGRERAKNIQY
TRBV7-2	TRBJ2-5	ASSPYGETQY
TRBV5-1	TRBJ1-5	ASSLEAGDQPQH
TRBV27	TRBJ2-7	ASSPRYGPYEQY
TRBV2	TRBJ2-3	ASDRWGGGSTDTQY
TRBV10-3	TRBJ2-5	AIKASGRPTPEETQY
TRBV5-1	TRBJ2-1	ASSVLTSGPYNEQF
TRBV20-1	TRBJ2-3	SARWAGGNTDTQY
TRBV11-3	TRBJ2-3	ASSLTGVGTDTQY
TRBV20-1	TRBJ1-2	SASAGQGDYGYT
TRBV5-1	TRBJ2-1	ASSSTGEVYNEQF
TRBV27	TRBJ2-1	ASSLGGPYLYNEQF
TRBV7-9	TRBJ1-5	ASSLGGRGRGNQPQH
TRBV20-1	TRBJ1-6	SARDGTGGISYNSPLH
TRBV20-1	TRBJ2-5	SAPNAGNTPGETQY
TRBV20-1	TRBJ2-5	SAVAHQETQY
TRBV10-2	TRBJ2-1	ASRELAGGHSVYNEQF
TRBV7-3	TRBJ2-1	ASSASRGLAYNEQF
TRBV7-2	TRBJ2-1	ASSHPSFNEQF
TRBV10-3	TRBJ2-5	AISESIPETTQY
TRBV6-1	TRBJ2-3	ASSHPPRDRVPDTQY